This entry is about one TCR beta chain. The antigen is unknown. TCRdb re-derived calls from the 5' RACE reads in MiXCR, one entry per CDR3 protein. Among about 400,000 distinct CDR3 sequences listed, approximately 22% were seen once. The source of the sample is a study of CD8 T cells in ankylosing spondylitis. Study conclusions and caveats: Within ankylosing spondylitis blood, a TCR beta motif made up of seven to nine highly homologous variants appeared to be characteristic. In the blood and synovial fluid of reactive arthritis, some motif variants had been previously reported. A CD8+ phenotype characterized the disease-linked clones, which were relatively rare in peripheral blood.

The CDR3 extends over 13 amino acids. From germline, CDR1 is SGHVS and CDR2 FQNEAQ. V lost 5 bases to trimming and J lost 3 bases, with 7 bases between them. Specimen: blood, either unsorted or a sorted T cell fraction (not recorded which). The rearrangement links TRBV7-8 to TRBJ2-2; possibly TRBD1 for D (5 bases). This sequence was found in a male donor with ankylosing spondylitis or in good health (not recorded which). CDR3 in amino acids: CASSPQDTGELFF. CDR3 DNA sequence: TGTGCCAGCAGCCCACAGGACACCGGGGAGCTGTTTTTT.